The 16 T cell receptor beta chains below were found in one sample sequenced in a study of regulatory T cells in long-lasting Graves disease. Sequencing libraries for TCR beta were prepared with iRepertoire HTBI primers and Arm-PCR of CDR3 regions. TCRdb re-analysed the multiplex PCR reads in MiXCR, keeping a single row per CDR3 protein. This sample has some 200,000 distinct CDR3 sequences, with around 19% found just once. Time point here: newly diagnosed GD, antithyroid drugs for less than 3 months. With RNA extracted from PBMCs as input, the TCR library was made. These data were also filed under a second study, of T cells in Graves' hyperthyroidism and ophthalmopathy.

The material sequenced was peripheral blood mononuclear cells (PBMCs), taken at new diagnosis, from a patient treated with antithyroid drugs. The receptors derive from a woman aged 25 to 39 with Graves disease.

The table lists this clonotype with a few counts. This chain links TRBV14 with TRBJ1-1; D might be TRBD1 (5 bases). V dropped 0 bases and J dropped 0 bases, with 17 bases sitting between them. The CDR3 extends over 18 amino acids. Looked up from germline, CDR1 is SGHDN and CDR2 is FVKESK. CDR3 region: CASSQDSRGWGLNTEAFF. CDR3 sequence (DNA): TGTGCCAGCAGCCAAGACAGTAGGGGATGGGGCCTGAACACTGAAGCTTTCTTT.

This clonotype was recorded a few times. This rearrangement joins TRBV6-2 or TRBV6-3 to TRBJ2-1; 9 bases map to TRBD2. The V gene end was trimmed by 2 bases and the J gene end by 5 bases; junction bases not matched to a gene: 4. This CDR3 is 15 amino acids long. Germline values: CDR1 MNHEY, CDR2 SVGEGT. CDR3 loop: CASSYPASGDNEQFF. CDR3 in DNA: TGTGCCAGCAGTTACCCTGCTAGCGGGGACAATGAGCAGTTCTTC.

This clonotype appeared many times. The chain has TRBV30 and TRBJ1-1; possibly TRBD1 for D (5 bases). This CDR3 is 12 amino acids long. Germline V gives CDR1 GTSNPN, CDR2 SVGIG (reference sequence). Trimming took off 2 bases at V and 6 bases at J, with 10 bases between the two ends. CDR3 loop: CAWSLDNPEAFF. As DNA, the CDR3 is TGTGCCTGGAGTCTGGACAATCCTGAAGCTTTCTTT. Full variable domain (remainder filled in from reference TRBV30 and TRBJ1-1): SQTIHQWPATLVQPVGSPLSLECTVEGTSNPNLYWYRQAAGRGLQLLFYSVGIGQISSEVPQNLSASRPQDRQFILSSKKLLLSDSGFYLCAWSLDNPEAFFGQGTRLTVV.

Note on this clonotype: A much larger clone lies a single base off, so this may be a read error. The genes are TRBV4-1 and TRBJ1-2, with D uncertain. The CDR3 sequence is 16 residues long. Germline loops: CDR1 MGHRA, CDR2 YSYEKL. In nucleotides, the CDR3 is TGCGCCAGCAGCCAAGAGGTCGGCATCCCTAACTTTGGCTACACCTTC. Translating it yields CASSQEVGIPNFGYTF.

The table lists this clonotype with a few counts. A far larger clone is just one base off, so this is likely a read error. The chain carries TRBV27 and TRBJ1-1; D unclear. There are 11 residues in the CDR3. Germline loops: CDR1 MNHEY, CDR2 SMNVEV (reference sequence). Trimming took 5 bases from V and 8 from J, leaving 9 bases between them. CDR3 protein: CASSISTEAFF. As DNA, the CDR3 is TGTGCCAGCAGTATCAGCACCGAAGCTTTCTTT.

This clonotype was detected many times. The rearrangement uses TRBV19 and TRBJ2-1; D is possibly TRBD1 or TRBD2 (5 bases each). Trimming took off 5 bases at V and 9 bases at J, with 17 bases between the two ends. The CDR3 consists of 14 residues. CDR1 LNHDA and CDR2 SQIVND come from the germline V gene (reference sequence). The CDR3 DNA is TGTGCCAGTAGTGGGGGTTTCTCGGGTCTTGAGCAGTTCTTC. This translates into CASSGGFSGLEQFF.

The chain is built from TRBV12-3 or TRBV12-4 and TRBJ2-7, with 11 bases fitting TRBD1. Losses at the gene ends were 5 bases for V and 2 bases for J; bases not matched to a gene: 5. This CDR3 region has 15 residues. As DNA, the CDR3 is TGTGCCAGCAGTGAATGGACAGGGGGCCCCTACGAGCAGTACTTC. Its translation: CASSEWTGGPYEQYF.

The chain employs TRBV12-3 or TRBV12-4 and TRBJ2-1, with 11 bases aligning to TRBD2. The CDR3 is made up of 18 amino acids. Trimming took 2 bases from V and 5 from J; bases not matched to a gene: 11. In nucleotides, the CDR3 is TGTGCCAGCAGTTTAAGGGCTAGCGGGAGGCGAGCAGACAATGAGCAGTTCTTC. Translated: CASSLRASGRRADNEQFF.

CDR3 bases: TGTGCCAGTCAGGGGGACCTTAGCAATCAGCCCCAGCATTTT. Amino acids: CASQGDLSNQPQHF. V and J are TRBV19 and TRBJ1-5; 7 bases agree with TRBD1. Unmatched junction bases numbered 4, after V lost 8 bases and J lost 0 bases. The germline gives CDR1 LNHDA, CDR2 SQIVND (reference sequence). The CDR3 has 14 residues.

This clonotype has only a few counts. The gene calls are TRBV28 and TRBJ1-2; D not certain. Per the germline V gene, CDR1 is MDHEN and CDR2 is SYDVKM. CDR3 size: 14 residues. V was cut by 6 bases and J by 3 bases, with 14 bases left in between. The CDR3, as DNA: TGTGCCAGCAGCCGGCGTTTGAGCCACTATGGCTACACCTTC. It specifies CASSRRLSHYGYTF.

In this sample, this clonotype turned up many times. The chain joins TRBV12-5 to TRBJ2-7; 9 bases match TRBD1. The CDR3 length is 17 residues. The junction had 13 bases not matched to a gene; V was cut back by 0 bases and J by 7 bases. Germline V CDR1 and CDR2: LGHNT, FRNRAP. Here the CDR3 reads CASGLVLPGQGEREQYF. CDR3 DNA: TGTGCTAGTGGTTTGGTCCTTCCGGGACAGGGTGAGAGAGAGCAGTACTTC.

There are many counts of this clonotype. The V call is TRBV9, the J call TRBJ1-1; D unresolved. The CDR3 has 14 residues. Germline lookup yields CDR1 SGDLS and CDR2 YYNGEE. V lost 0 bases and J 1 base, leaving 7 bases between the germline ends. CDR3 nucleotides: TGTGCCAGCAGCGTAGTGGGAGCGAACACTGAAGCTTTCTTT. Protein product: CASSVVGANTEAFF.

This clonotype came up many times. The DNA of the CDR3 is TGTGCCAGCAGCGAAATGGGACAGGGAGGAGATACGCAGTATTTT. The encoded protein is CASSEMGQGGDTQYF. The chain joins TRBV2 to TRBJ2-3, with TRBD1 identical over 9 bases. The CDR3 is 15 amino acids. Germline CDR1 SNHLY, CDR2 FYNNEI. Trimming at V came to 6 bases and at J to 5 bases, leaving 9 bases not matched to a gene.

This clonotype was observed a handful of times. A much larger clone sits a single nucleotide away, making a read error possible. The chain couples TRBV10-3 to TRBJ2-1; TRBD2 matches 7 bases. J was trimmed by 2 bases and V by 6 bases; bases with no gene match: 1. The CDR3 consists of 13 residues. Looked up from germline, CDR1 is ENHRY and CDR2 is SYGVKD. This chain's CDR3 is CAIRAGAYNEQFF. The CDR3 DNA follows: TGTGCCATCAGGGCGGGAGCCTACAATGAGCAGTTCTTC.

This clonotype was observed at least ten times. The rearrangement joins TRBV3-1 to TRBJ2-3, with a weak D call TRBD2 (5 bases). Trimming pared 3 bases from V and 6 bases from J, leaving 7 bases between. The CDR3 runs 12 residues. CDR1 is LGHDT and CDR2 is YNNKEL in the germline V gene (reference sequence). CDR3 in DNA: TGTGCCAGCAGCCAGAGAGGGGATACGCAGTATTTT. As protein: CASSQRGDTQYF.

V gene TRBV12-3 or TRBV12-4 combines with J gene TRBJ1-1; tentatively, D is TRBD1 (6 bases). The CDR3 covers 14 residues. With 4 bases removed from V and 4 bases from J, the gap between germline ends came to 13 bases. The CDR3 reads CASSSQQGLTEAFF. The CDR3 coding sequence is TGTGCCAGCAGTTCCCAACAGGGACTCACTGAAGCTTTCTTT.